This section outlines one T cell receptor (beta chain) sequence together with its context. What it binds is unknown. Using immunoSEQ multiplex PCR, the repertoire was profiled, and TCRdb retains in-frame clones only, with some absent. The table includes approximately 60,000 clones, around 73% detected once. V lost 6 bases and J 2 bases, leaving 9 bases between the germline ends. Looked up from germline, CDR1 is SQVTM and CDR2 is ANQGSEA. This CDR3 is built from 12 residues. The data were obtained in a study of vaccination effects on CD4 cells after COVID-19. Study background: ViraFEST used viral peptide pools to expand antigen-specific CD4+ T cells before sequencing. Researchers obtained post-vaccine samples at a median of 72 days past the second dose. General study points: Clones of infection and vaccine origin contracted markedly late after vaccination.

A 10-day culture period preceded the isolation of CD4+ T cells. Each participant was given two doses of one vaccine (BNT162b2 or mRNA-1273). Vaccinated recipients, who were negative for nucleocapsid antibodies, had no history of SARS-CoV-2 infection. J is TRBJ2-3 and V is TRBV29-1; D possibly corresponds to TRBD2 (6 bases). The TCR was taken from a human donor who received a COVID-19 vaccine. The sample in question was CD4+ T cells from PBMCs cultured without peptide, obtained after COVID-19 vaccination. CDR3: CSVGTFTDTQYF. Written as DNA, the CDR3 is TGCAGCGTCGGGACTTTCACAGATACGCAGTATTTT.